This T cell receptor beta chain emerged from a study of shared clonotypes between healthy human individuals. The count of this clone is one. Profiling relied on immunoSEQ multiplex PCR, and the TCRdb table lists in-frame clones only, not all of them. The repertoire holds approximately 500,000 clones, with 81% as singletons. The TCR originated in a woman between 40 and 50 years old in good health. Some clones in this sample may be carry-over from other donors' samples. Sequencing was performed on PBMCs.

The CDR3 DNA reads as TGCGCCAGCAGCCCGGGACTAGCGGCAGATACGCAGTATTTT. Translation: CASSPGLAADTQYF. The gene calls are TRBV5-1 and TRBJ2-3; 11 bases agree with TRBD2. CDR3 length equals 14 residues. Germline V gene lookup returns CDR1 SGHRS and CDR2 YFSETQ. The V gene end was trimmed by 4 bases and the J gene end by 4 bases; junction bases not matched to a gene: 2.